This record covers a single TCR beta chain. This entry comes from a study of blood T cell repertoires in COVID-19. Sequencing was performed with immunoSEQ multiplex PCR; in TCRdb, only in-frame clones are kept and a portion is missing. Of about 120,000 clones listed, 80% to 90% were seen once; the top ten hold roughly 19%. The CDR3 contains 18 residues. CDR1 and CDR2 from the germline V gene are MNHEY and SVGEGT. V was cut by 4 bases and J by 7 bases, with 27 bases left in between. The sample comprised peripheral blood. V and J are TRBV6-2 or TRBV6-3 and TRBJ2-3; weak D call: TRBD2 (6 bases). This receptor was identified in a human donor with acute or convalescent COVID-19. The donor label of this sample is uncertain. The chain's CDR3 is CASSSPSLASVGGYTQYF. CDR3 nucleotide sequence: TGTGCCAGCAGTTCCCCCTCGCTAGCGTCAGTAGGTGGTTATACGCAGTATTTT.